The 9 T cell receptor beta chains given below trace back to one sample, sequenced in a study of CD8+ T cells in alopecia areata. Sequencing relied on a cDNA template that was reverse transcribed from extracted RNA. The protocol was immunoSEQ multiplex PCR, while the TCRdb copy is restricted to in-frame clones and leaves out a portion. The table shows roughly 20,000 clones, with 66% occurring only once. Collected material from alopecia areata patients comprised lesional scalp punch biopsies and peripheral blood. The sample consisted of skin, taken at week 0. All receptors derive from a human donor with alopecia areata.

The chain recombines TRBV7-2 with TRBJ2-1; a weak D match, TRBD2 (6 bases). The germline V gene has CDR1 SGHTA and CDR2 FQGNSA. CDR3 length: 14 residues. Trimming cost V 6 bases and J 6 bases, with 15 bases left between them. CDR3 in DNA: TGTGCCAGCAGTTTTCTATCGGGGGTCAATGAGCAGTTCTTC. Its translation: CASSFLSGVNEQFF.

This sequence joins TRBV4-2 and TRBJ2-1; 9 bases map to TRBD2. V was clipped by 0 bases and J by 3 bases; unmatched bases: 6. The CDR3 spans 17 residues. CDR1 LGHNA and CDR2 YNFKEQ come from the germline V gene. The DNA of the CDR3 is TGTGCCAGCAGCCAAGACGGAGGAGCGGGGGGCTACAATGAGCAGTTCTTC. Translating gives CASSQDGGAGGYNEQFF.

The V gene is TRBV6-5, the J gene TRBJ2-7; D not resolved. CDR1 and CDR2 (germline): MNHEY, SVGAGI. Trimming took 6 bases from V and 4 from J, leaving 10 bases between them. There are 12 residues in the CDR3. The CDR3 loop is CASSSMAYEQYF. The CDR3 coding sequence is TGTGCCAGCAGCTCTATGGCGTACGAGCAGTACTTC.

The gene calls are TRBV5-1 and TRBJ2-7, with TRBD2 identical over 7 bases. The V gene's germline CDR1 is SGHRS and CDR2 YFSETQ. Losses at the gene ends were 0 bases for V and 12 bases for J; bases not matched to a gene: 24. The CDR3 extends over 18 amino acids. CDR3 protein: CASSLEGLLTSKFPTLYF. CDR3 DNA: TGCGCCAGCAGCTTGGAGGGACTACTCACCTCCAAGTTTCCAACTCTGTACTTC.

By share of the sample, this clone is medium-sized. This same CDR3 is encoded by further DNA sequences in the sample. The V call is TRBV10-1, the J call TRBJ1-5; D is unclear. The germline CDR1 and CDR2 sequences are WNHNN and SYGVQD (reference sequence). V was pared by 0 bases and J by 5 bases, with 5 bases between. The CDR3 length is 13 residues. The CDR3 nucleotides are TGCGCCAGCAGTGAGTCTTTGGATCAGCCCCAGCATTTT. Translated: CASSESLDQPQHF.

This clone was observed once. J is TRBJ1-1 and V is TRBV25-1; maybe TRBD1 (5 bases). This CDR3 region has 14 residues. Per the germline V gene, CDR1 is MGHDK and CDR2 is SYGVNS. Deletions cut 4 bases from V and 1 base from J, with 10 bases between. The CDR3 DNA reads as TGTGCCAGCAGTGCCAATACAGGGAACACTGAAGCTTTCTTT. It yields the protein CASSANTGNTEAFF.

This chain connects TRBV5-1 to TRBJ2-1; TRBD2 matches 11 bases. Per germline, CDR1 SGHRS and CDR2 YFSETQ. The V segment lost 4 bases and the J segment 8 bases; nucleotides outside the gene matches: 8. This CDR3 has 15 amino acids. CDR3 DNA sequence: TGCGCCAGCAGCCCCTCTAGCGGGGGGTCCTATGAGCAGTTCTTC. Protein product: CASSPSSGGSYEQFF.

CDR3: CASSPAPGAYEQYF. DNA of the CDR3: TGTGCCAGCAGCCCGGCCCCAGGTGCCTACGAGCAGTACTTC. The chain couples TRBV7-9 to TRBJ2-7; no clear D. Germline CDR1 and CDR2: SEHNR and FQNEAQ (reference sequence). This CDR3 has 14 residues. V shed 5 bases and J shed 2 bases, with 13 bases lying between them. Based on the CDR3 plus reference TRBV7-9 and TRBJ2-7, the full variable domain is DTGVSQNPRHKITKRGQNVTFRCDPISEHNRLYWYRQTLGQGPEFLTYFQNEAQLEKSRLLSDRFSAERPKGSFSTLEIQRTEQGDSAMYLCASSPAPGAYEQYFGPGTRLTVT.

A few counts support this clone. The genes are TRBV7-9 and TRBJ1-2; the D gene is possibly TRBD1 (6 bases). V was pared by 1 base and J by 12 bases, with 18 bases between. Germline V gene data show CDR1 as SEHNR and CDR2 as FQNEAQ (reference sequence). There are 14 residues in the CDR3. As DNA, the CDR3 is TGTGCCAGCAGCTTAGAGGGGGGAGACAGGCGCAACACCTTC. This codes for CASSLEGGDRRNTF.